A selection of T cell receptor beta chains follows, all from one sample in a study of blood T cell repertoires in COVID-19. Clones were read by immunoSEQ multiplex PCR, and TCRdb kept only the in-frame ones, dropping some. Of fewer than 250,000 clones listed, approximately 86% are singletons. Material: peripheral blood. The receptors originated from a man aged 35-49 years with acute or convalescent COVID-19. Each CDR3 is given with its conserved first and last residue. The D gene is left open where the match is weak. Size tells how often a clone was seen (once, few, many) or the class of an expanded clone, and some rows leave it out.

TRBJ2-1	-	TRBV7-3	-	CASSSSDEQFF	TGTGCCAGCAGCTCGTCTGATGAGCAGTTCTTC
TRBJ1-1	-	TRBV7-2	-	CASSLTQDTEAFF	TGTGCCAGCAGCTTAACCCAGGACACTGAAGCTTTCTTT
TRBJ2-2	-	TRBV7-9	-	CASSLSEGGELFF	TGTGCCAGCAGCTTATCCGAGGGCGGGGAGCTGTTTTTT
TRBJ2-5	-	TRBV7-9	-	CASSPIAGSQETQYF	TGTGCCAGCAGCCCAATCGCGGGTTCGCAAGAGACCCAGTACTTC
TRBJ2-1	-	TRBV3-1/TRBV3-2	-	CASSQDRWAGSHNEQFF	TGTGCCAGCAGCCAAGATCGGTGGGCAGGGTCCCACAATGAGCAGTTCTTC
TRBJ2-3	-	TRBV27	TRBD2	CASSPAGTSGIPGF	TGTGCCAGCAGTCCTGCAGGGACTAGCGGGATCCCAGGGTTT
TRBJ2-3	-	TRBV7-2	TRBD1	CASSSPTGGSLGDTQYF	TGTGCCAGCAGCTCCCCCACAGGGGGATCTCTAGGAGATACGCAGTATTTT
TRBJ1-3	-	TRBV6-6	-	CASSQERNTIYF	TGTGCCAGCAGTCAGGAGCGAAACACCATATATTTT
TRBJ2-1	-	TRBV28	TRBD2	CASSEGLGLAGVNEQFF	TGTGCCAGCAGCGAGGGGCTAGGACTAGCGGGAGTAAATGAGCAGTTCTTC
TRBJ2-3	-	TRBV18	-	CASSPYSGTDTQYF	TGTGCCAGCTCACCGTATTCGGGAACAGATACGCAGTATTTT
TRBJ2-3	-	TRBV10-2	-	CASSPLTGLPTDTQYF	TGCGCCAGCAGCCCCCTCACAGGATTGCCCACAGATACGCAGTATTTT
TRBJ2-5	-	TRBV27	-	CASSSRRDYRETQYF	TGTGCCAGCAGTTCTAGGCGAGACTACCGCGAGACCCAGTACTTC
TRBJ2-3	many	TRBV11-2	-	CASSPWVGATDTQYF	TGTGCCAGCAGCCCCTGGGTGGGGGCGACAGATACGCAGTATTTT
TRBJ1-1	-	TRBV5-1	TRBD1	CASSYSRDRLNTEAFF	TGCGCCAGCAGCTATTCCCGGGACAGATTGAACACTGAAGCTTTCTTT
TRBJ2-7	-	TRBV3-1/TRBV3-2	TRBD2	CASSFWGGRTHEQYF	TGTGCCAGCAGCTTCTGGGGAGGGAGGACCCACGAGCAGTACTTC
TRBJ2-4	-	TRBV19	-	CASTPTFTAGAKNIQYF	TGTGCCAGTACCCCTACCTTTACAGCGGGAGCCAAAAACATTCAGTACTTC
TRBJ2-3	-	TRBV2	-	CASNGVFTDTQYF	TGTGCCAGCAACGGGGTGTTCACAGATACGCAGTATTTT
TRBJ2-3	-	TRBV5-4	-	CASSLFQGADTQYF	TGTGCCAGCAGCTTGTTCCAGGGCGCAGATACGCAGTATTTT
TRBJ2-1	-	TRBV18	-	CASSPALGSLSYNEQFF	TGTGCCAGCTCACCAGCGCTAGGGAGCTTATCCTACAATGAGCAGTTCTTC
TRBJ2-1	-	TRBV29-1	-	CSVDPYNEQFF	TGCAGCGTTGACCCTTACAATGAGCAGTTCTTC
TRBJ1-1	-	TRBV5-6	-	CASSLVTLEMSEAFF	TGTGCCAGCAGCTTAGTGACTCTCGAGATGTCTGAAGCTTTCTTT
TRBJ2-5	once	TRBV9	-	CASSARGGAQETQYF	TGTGCCAGCAGCGCTCGGGGCGGGGCTCAAGAGACCCAGTACTTC
TRBJ2-4	-	TRBV6-6	-	CASSFPAGAAGNIQYF	TGTGCCAGCAGTTTCCCTGCGGGGGCGGCCGGAAACATTCAGTACTTC
TRBJ2-7	few	TRBV7-2	TRBD2	CASSSAGGMRQYF	TGTGCCAGCAGCTCGGCGGGAGGTATGAGGCAGTACTTC
TRBJ2-7	-	TRBV6-5	-	CASAGEPRTVAEQYF	TGTGCCTCAGCAGGCGAGCCTCGGACAGTAGCGGAGCAGTACTTC
TRBJ1-1	-	TRBV6-5	-	CASRFGGLGTEAFF	TGTGCCAGCCGTTTCGGGGGGCTCGGCACTGAAGCTTTCTTT
TRBJ1-4	-	TRBV25-1	TRBD1	CASRAGGYPTNEKLFF	TGTGCCAGCAGGGCAGGGGGATATCCAACTAATGAAAAACTGTTTTTT
TRBJ2-6	-	TRBV5-1	-	CASSNGSGANVLTF	TGCGCCAGCAGTAACGGCTCTGGGGCCAACGTCCTGACTTTC
TRBJ1-2	-	TRBV4-1	TRBD1	CASSQMGQADYGYTF	TGCGCCAGCAGCCAAATGGGACAGGCGGACTATGGCTACACCTTC
TRBJ1-2	-	TRBV28	TRBD1	CASSAPGTGKHGYTF	TGTGCCAGCAGCGCCCCCGGGACAGGGAAGCACGGCTACACCTTC
TRBJ2-2	-	TRBV5-1	TRBD2	CASSRSGRNTGELFF	TGCGCCAGCAGCCGTAGCGGGAGGAACACCGGGGAGCTGTTTTTT
TRBJ1-5	-	TRBV4-2	-	CASSQILGARNQPQHF	TGTGCCAGCAGCCAAATCCTGGGGGCACGCAATCAGCCCCAGCATTTT
TRBJ1-4	-	TRBV4-3	TRBD1	CASSPGQGRDEKLFF	TGCGCCAGCAGCCCCGGACAGGGGAGGGATGAAAAACTGTTTTTT
TRBJ2-1	-	TRBV27	-	CASSPGQGETMKQFF	TGTGCCAGCAGTCCCGGACAAGGAGAAACAATGAAGCAGTTCTTC
TRBJ1-1	-	TRBV19	TRBD1	CASSIGAGQVGGTEAFF	TGTGCCAGTAGTATAGGCGCGGGACAGGTAGGCGGCACTGAAGCTTTCTTT
TRBJ1-2	-	TRBV28	TRBD1	CASSLKDRVNGYTF	TGTGCCAGCAGTTTAAAGGACAGGGTGAATGGCTACACCTTC
TRBJ2-7	-	TRBV30	TRBD1	CACSDRGLGEQYF	TGTGCCTGTTCTGACAGGGGGCTTGGAGAGCAGTACTTC
TRBJ2-2	-	TRBV15	-	CAVGDTGELFF	TGTGCTGTCGGGGACACCGGGGAGCTGTTTTTT
TRBJ1-1	-	TRBV10-3	TRBD1	CASSGQTNTEAFF	TGTGCCAGTTCGGGACAGACGAACACTGAAGCTTTCTTT
TRBJ1-1	-	TRBV11-2	-	CASSRIGDTEAFF	TGTGCCAGCAGCCGAATAGGGGACACTGAAGCTTTCTTT
TRBJ2-6	-	TRBV5-1	-	CASSLVLSGANVLTF	TGCGCCAGCAGCTTGGTCCTCTCTGGGGCCAACGTCCTGACTTTC
TRBJ2-7	-	TRBV3-1/TRBV3-2	TRBD2	CASSQEGLAVSEQYF	TGTGCCAGCAGCCAAGAGGGACTAGCGGTTTCCGAGCAGTACTTC
TRBJ2-3	-	TRBV13	-	CASSLAGGTDTQYF	TGTGCCAGCAGCTTAGCGGGGGGCACAGATACGCAGTATTTT
TRBJ2-7	-	TRBV7-2	-	CASREGPSYEQYF	TGTGCCAGCAGGGAGGGTCCGTCCTACGAGCAGTACTTC
TRBJ1-6	-	TRBV19	TRBD1	CASSAVDRDNSPLHF	TGTGCCAGTAGTGCTGTGGACAGGGATAATTCACCCCTCCACTTT
TRBJ1-6	-	TRBV30	-	CAWSVLFYNSPLHF	TGTGCCTGGAGTGTACTTTTTTATAATTCACCCCTCCACTTT
TRBJ2-7	-	TRBV7-2	-	CASSLGAGPSSYEQYF	TGTGCCAGCAGCTTAGGGGCAGGGCCCAGCTCCTACGAGCAGTACTTC
TRBJ2-7	-	TRBV7-8	-	CASSMTGKETQYF	TGTGCCAGCAGCATGACCGGGAAGGAGACACAGTACTTC
TRBJ2-7	few	TRBV7-8	TRBD1	CASHVGRGGLYEQYF	TGTGCCAGCCATGTGGGGAGAGGGGGCCTATACGAGCAGTACTTC
TRBJ2-1	-	TRBV18	-	CASSRQSDIQEQFF	TGTGCCAGCTCACGCCAGAGCGATATCCAGGAGCAGTTCTTC
TRBJ2-7	few	TRBV7-2	-	CASSPGVGEQYF	TGTGCCAGCAGCCCCGGGGTTGGTGAGCAGTACTTC
TRBJ2-3	-	TRBV5-1	TRBD1	CASSAGQGSSTDTQYF	TGCGCCAGCAGCGCCGGACAGGGGTCGAGCACAGATACGCAGTATTTT
TRBJ2-7	-	TRBV10-1	TRBD2	CASALRGGQELQYF	TGCGCCAGCGCCCTCCGGGGGGGGCAAGAGCTACAGTACTTC
TRBJ1-5	-	TRBV19	-	CASTPYSGSNQPQHF	TGTGCCAGTACCCCCTACTCGGGGAGCAATCAGCCCCAGCATTTT
TRBJ2-2	-	TRBV24-1	-	CATSDFGPGAGELFF	TGTGCCACCAGTGATTTCGGTCCCGGGGCCGGGGAGCTGTTTTTT
TRBJ1-1	few	TRBV19	TRBD1	CASSMWDSNTEAFF	TGTGCCAGTAGTATGTGGGACAGCAACACTGAAGCTTTCTTT
TRBJ2-7	-	TRBV19	TRBD2	CASSVTSTPYEQYF	TGTGCCAGTAGTGTGACTAGCACCCCCTACGAGCAGTACTTC
TRBJ2-2	few	TRBV3-1/TRBV3-2	-	CASHARGTGELFF	TGTGCCAGCCACGCTCGAGGCACCGGGGAGCTGTTTTTT
TRBJ1-5	once	TRBV5-4	-	CASSLGAAQPQHF	TGTGCCAGCAGCTTAGGGGCAGCGCAGCCCCAGCATTTT
TRBJ2-3	-	TRBV5-4	TRBD1	CASSSGRRRGPGDTQYF	TGTGCCAGCAGCTCGGGCCGACGAAGGGGGCCTGGAGATACGCAGTATTTT